The 30 T cell receptor beta chains below were found in one sample sequenced in a study of T cells in Graves' hyperthyroidism and ophthalmopathy. Regions amplified from RNA transcripts were the TCR beta CDR3 regions. In the first-round RT-PCR of the TCR CDR3, the HTBI primer set was used. TCRdb fed the multiplex PCR reads into MiXCR, producing one record per CDR3 protein. The table lists hundreds of thousands of distinct CDR3 sequences, 38% of them singletons, with around 9.3% in the top ten. The source material was blood. Receptor source: a man aged 18 to 30 with Graves' hyperthyroidism.

This clonotype has only a few counts. The chain recombines TRBV9 with TRBJ2-7, with TRBD1 as a possible D gene (5 bases). From germline, CDR1 is SGDLS and CDR2 YYNGEE. The CDR3 is 15 residues long. Trimming stripped 1 base from V and 5 bases from J, with 16 bases between. The CDR3 nucleotides are TGTGCCAGCAGCGTAAAGGGGCGTCCTTGGGACGAGCAGTACTTC. It codes for CASSVKGRPWDEQYF. Full variable domain (outside the CDR3, taken from reference TRBV9 and TRBJ2-7): DSGVTQTPKHLITATGQRVTLRCSPRSGDLSVYWYQQSLDQGLQFLIQYYNGEERAKGNILERFSAQQFPDLHSELNLSSLELGDSALYFCASSVKGRPWDEQYFGPGTRLTVT.

The rearrangement links TRBV20-1 to TRBJ1-4, with D perhaps matching TRBD1 (6 bases). V lost 6 bases to trimming and J lost 5 bases, with 16 bases between them. The CDR3 has 14 amino acids. Germline values: CDR1 DFQATT, CDR2 SNEGSKA (reference sequence). CDR3 sequence (DNA): TGCAGTGCCAGTCCAGGGGCCCGAAATGAAAAACTGTTTTTT. Translation gives CSASPGARNEKLFF.

This clonotype has only one observation. The gene calls are TRBV29-1 and TRBJ1-2; 8 bases align to TRBD1. CDR1 and CDR2 (germline): SQVTM, ANQGSEA. V was pared by 6 bases and J by 8 bases, with 8 bases of the junction left unmatched. This CDR3 region has 12 residues. The CDR3 loop reads CSVAGRGRGYTF. DNA for the CDR3: TGCAGCGTCGCTGGCAGGGGGCGAGGCTACACCTTC.

The V and J genes are TRBV12-3 or TRBV12-4 and TRBJ2-2, with D possibly TRBD1 on 6 matching bases. CDR3 length: 16 amino acids. Trimming shortened V by 1 base and J by 5 bases, and 14 bases separated the two germline ends. The chain's CDR3 is CASSLGQGKRTGELFF. CDR3 DNA sequence: TGTGCCAGCAGTTTAGGGCAGGGGAAGAGGACCGGGGAGCTGTTTTTT.

This clonotype was recorded many times. The chain combines TRBV7-9 with TRBJ1-1; D is unclear. The germline CDR1 and CDR2 sequences are SEHNR and FQNEAQ (reference sequence). V was shortened by 8 bases and J by 3 bases, with 13 bases between the two germline ends. CDR3 length: 13 amino acids. CDR3 in DNA: TGTGCCAGCCATAGCGGGTTCGACACTGAAGCTTTCTTT. This sequence encodes CASHSGFDTEAFF.

The rearrangement uses TRBV12-3 or TRBV12-4 and TRBJ1-1; 7 nucleotides match TRBD1. The CDR3 covers 14 residues. V gave up 7 bases and J gave up 1 base; unmatched junction bases: 6. The CDR3 loop reads CASTETGSNTEAFF. Written as DNA, the CDR3 is TGTGCCAGCACTGAGACAGGGTCGAACACTGAAGCTTTCTTT.

As regards this clonotype: One junction end does not reproduce the germline sequence, and a read error may be involved. V and J are TRBV4-1 and TRBJ1-2; D is possibly TRBD1 (6 bases). CDR1 is MGHRA and CDR2 is YSYEKL in the germline V gene. The CDR3 has 12 residues. This CDR3 reads CASSQESGARAF. The CDR3 DNA reads TGCGCCAGCAGCCAAGAGTCAGGGGCGCGAGCCTTC.

This clonotype was seen a few times. In nucleotides, the CDR3 is TGTGCCAGCAGCTTCCTTGAGGGACAGGGGAACACTGAAGCTTTCTTT. Residues: CASSFLEGQGNTEAFF. The chain joins TRBV7-9 to TRBJ1-1; 9 nucleotides align to TRBD1. The CDR3 length is 16 residues. The germline gives CDR1 SEHNR, CDR2 FQNEAQ (reference sequence). Trimming cost V 3 bases and J 1 base; bases outside gene matches: 6.

The V and J genes are TRBV29-1 and TRBJ1-1, with D unresolved. Germline CDR1 is SQVTM and CDR2 is ANQGSEA. V was cut by 5 bases and J by 5 bases, with 9 bases left in between. The CDR3 extends over 11 amino acids. This CDR3 is CSVKLGTEAFF. CDR3 nucleotide sequence: TGCAGCGTTAAACTTGGGACTGAAGCTTTCTTT.

With respect to this clonotype: A much larger clone lies one base from this, so it may be a read error. A read error is likely, as this CDR3 ends without the conserved phenylalanine or tryptophan. The V gene is TRBV29-1, the J gene TRBJ1-1; D might be TRBD1 (6 bases). V was clipped by 5 bases and J by 6 bases, with 10 bases between them. CDR3 length: 11 residues. Germline CDR1 is SQVTM and CDR2 is ANQGSEA. In DNA form, the CDR3 reads TGCAGCGTTACAGGGAGCTCTGAAGCTTTCCTT. Its translation: CSVTGSSEAFL.

This clonotype was counted between two and nine times. This sequence joins TRBV20-1 and TRBJ2-2, with D maybe TRBD2 (5 bases). Trimming took off 4 bases at V and 3 bases at J, with 9 bases between the two ends. Looked up from germline, CDR1 is DFQATT and CDR2 is SNEGSKA (reference sequence). The CDR3 covers 13 residues. As DNA, the CDR3 is TGCAGTGCTACGGACTGGTACACCGGGGAGCTGTTTTTT. Its protein product is CSATDWYTGELFF.

This clonotype was counted at least ten times. The V gene is TRBV7-2, the J gene TRBJ2-2, with D maybe TRBD1 (6 bases). This CDR3 is built from 15 residues. The V gene lost 5 bases and the J gene lost 4 bases, with 14 bases spanning the gap. Germline loops: CDR1 SGHTA, CDR2 FQGNSA. The CDR3 nucleotides are TGTGCCAGCAGCATACAGGGTTTGGGCACCGGGGAGCTGTTTTTT. Amino acids: CASSIQGLGTGELFF.

This chain links TRBV10-3 with TRBJ2-5, with TRBD2 matching over 11 bases. Germline CDR1 reads ENHRY; CDR2 reads SYGVKD. The CDR3 covers 13 residues. The CDR3: CARQTSGMETQYF. The CDR3 DNA reads TGTGCTAGGCAGACTAGCGGGATGGAGACCCAGTACTTC.

This clonotype was seen repeatedly, ten times or more. The J gene is TRBJ2-7, the V gene TRBV20-1, with 11 bases fitting TRBD2. Trimming took 3 bases from V and 3 from J; bases not matched to a gene: 1. The CDR3 spans 13 residues. Per the germline V gene, CDR1 is DFQATT and CDR2 is SNEGSKA (reference sequence). The CDR3 coding sequence is TGCAGTGCTAGTCTAGCGGGAGGCTACGAGCAGTACTTC. Its translation: CSASLAGGYEQYF.

The CDR3 region is CASGRHTQETQYF. The CDR3 nucleotides read TGTGCCAGCGGAAGACACACTCAAGAGACCCAGTACTTC. The rearrangement uses TRBV6-2 or TRBV6-3 and TRBJ2-5, with D unclear. Trimming pared 8 bases from V and 2 bases from J, leaving 12 bases between. The CDR3 is 13 amino acids. Germline V gene data show CDR1 as MNHEY and CDR2 as SVGEGT.

This clonotype was seen many times. The chain employs TRBV7-6 and TRBJ1-3; TRBD1 matches at 7 bases. The CDR3 covers 16 residues. Per germline, CDR1 SGHVS and CDR2 FNYEAQ. V lost 7 bases, J lost 0 bases, and 9 bases stayed unmatched. The CDR3 loop reads CASTSGQYLSGNTIYF. CDR3 coding DNA: TGTGCCAGCACCTCGGGACAGTACCTCTCTGGAAACACCATATATTTT. Looking up the rest from reference TRBV7-6 and TRBJ1-3 gives the full variable domain: GAGVSQSPRYKVTKRGQDVALRCDPISGHVSLYWYRQALGQGPEFLTYFNYEAQQDKSGLPNDRFSAERPEGSISTLTIQRTEQRDSAMYRCASTSGQYLSGNTIYFGEGSWLTVV.

The genes are TRBV7-9 and TRBJ1-1, with a weak D call TRBD1 (5 bases). CDR3 size: 15 residues. V was pared by 1 base and J by 7 bases, with 16 bases between. The V gene's germline CDR1 is SEHNR and CDR2 FQNEAQ (reference sequence). The CDR3 loop is CASSLGAGLTSEAFF. CDR3 sequence (DNA): TGTGCCAGCAGCTTAGGGGCAGGGCTAACGAGTGAAGCTTTCTTT.

This clonotype occurred a few times. This chain connects TRBV7-3 to TRBJ2-2; D is undetermined. V lost 5 bases and J 0 bases, leaving 7 bases between the germline ends. The CDR3 sequence is 14 residues long. CDR1 SGHTA and CDR2 FQGTGA come from the germline V gene. The CDR3 DNA reads as TGTGCCAGCAGCCCATCTACGAACACCGGGGAGCTGTTTTTT. Residues: CASSPSTNTGELFF.

On this clonotype itself: Since a far larger clone is one base different, this is likely a read error. The CDR3 carries no conserved terminal phenylalanine or tryptophan, so it likely arises from a read error. The chain couples TRBV20-1 to TRBJ2-7; no definite D call. Trimming stripped 2 bases from V and 4 bases from J, with 9 bases between. Germline assignment: CDR1 DFQATT and CDR2 SNEGSKA (reference sequence). There are 12 residues in the CDR3. Written as DNA, the CDR3 is TGCAGTGCTAGACGCGATTCATACGAGCAGTACCTC. As protein: CSARRDSYEQYL.

With regard to this clonotype: A far more abundant clone sits one base away, making this likely a read error. The V call is TRBV7-9, the J call TRBJ1-1; tentative D call: TRBD1 (6 bases). The CDR3 is 14 residues long. Germline V gene lookup returns CDR1 SEHNR and CDR2 FQNEAQ (reference sequence). V was clipped by 4 bases and J by 1 base, with 10 bases between them. The CDR3 DNA is TGTGCCAGCAGCTCCGGGACACAGAACACTGAAGCTTTCTTT. This codes for CASSSGTQNTEAFF.

This clonotype was seen many times. The J gene is TRBJ2-7, the V gene TRBV15; D may be TRBD1 or TRBD2 (5 bases each). This CDR3 has 16 residues. Germline V CDR1 and CDR2: LNHNV, YYDKDF (reference sequence). Trimming removed 4 bases from V and 2 bases from J, with 18 bases in between. The CDR3 region has the DNA TGTGCCACCAGCAACCCCGGGGCAGGGAATACCTACGAGCAGTACTTC. This sequence encodes CATSNPGAGNTYEQYF.

Notes on this clonotype: This clone may be a read error of a much larger clone one base away. This sequence joins TRBV7-2 and TRBJ2-5; D possibly corresponds to TRBD2 (7 bases). Per germline, CDR1 SGHTA and CDR2 FQGNSA. The CDR3 loop spans 15 amino acids. For the CDR3, the DNA is TGTGCCAGCAGCTTGGGAGGGGGGGCTGCAGAGACCCGGTACTTC. Its translation is CASSLGGGAAETRYF. Combining the CDR3 with reference TRBV7-2 and TRBJ2-5 gives the whole variable domain GAGVSQSPSNKVTEKGKDVELRCDPISGHTALYWYRQSLGQGLEFLIYFQGNSAPDKSGLPSDRFSAERTGGSVSTLTIQRTQQEDSAVYLCASSLGGGAAETRYFGPGTRLLVL.

The chain combines TRBV29-1 with TRBJ2-5, with 12 positions matching TRBD2. J was trimmed by 4 bases and V by 5 bases; bases with no gene match: 5. From germline, CDR1 is SQVTM and CDR2 ANQGSEA. The CDR3 totals 14 residues. The CDR3 is CSVPSSGRGETQYF. CDR3 in DNA: TGCAGCGTTCCTTCTAGCGGGAGGGGAGAGACCCAGTACTTC.

The chain uses TRBV6-6 and TRBJ2-5; 8 bases match TRBD1. Germline values: CDR1 MNHNY, CDR2 SVGAGI (reference sequence). V lost 8 bases and J lost 5; bases outside the gene matches: 4. The CDR3 extends over 12 amino acids. In DNA, the CDR3 is TGTGCCAGCGGCAGGGGGCGTGAGACCCAGTACTTC. Translation: CASGRGRETQYF.

V is TRBV10-3 and J is TRBJ2-7; 9 nucleotides align to TRBD1. The ends lost 4 bases at V and 9 bases at J; junction bases unmatched: 10. Germline assignment: CDR1 ENHRY and CDR2 SYGVKD. The CDR3 is made up of 14 amino acids. CDR3 loop: CAISATGGLGRQYF. For the CDR3, the DNA is TGTGCCATCAGTGCCACAGGGGGCTTAGGACGGCAGTACTTC.

Concerning this clonotype itself: It may be a read error: a sequence one base away is much more abundant. The genes are TRBV20-1 and TRBJ2-7; D may match TRBD1 or TRBD2 (5 bases each). This CDR3 region has 15 residues. CDR1 is DFQATT, CDR2 SNEGSKA, per germline (reference sequence). This CDR3 reads CSARATGRHSYERYF. The CDR3 DNA reads TGCAGTGCTAGAGCCACGGGACGGCACTCCTACGAGCGGTACTTC.

Points on this clonotype: A much larger clone is a single base away; this may be a read error. The conserved phenylalanine or tryptophan normally closing the CDR3 is absent here, so this likely arose from a read error. The genes are TRBV7-3 and TRBJ2-5; D is uncertain. The CDR3 totals 13 residues. Trimming cost V 5 bases and J 5 bases, with 12 bases left between them. Germline V gene sequence: CDR1 SGHTA, CDR2 FQGTGA. CDR3 loop: CASSLWSHETQYI. CDR3 bases: TGTGCCAGCAGCCTCTGGAGCCATGAGACCCAGTACATC.

V and J are TRBV15 and TRBJ2-2, with TRBD1 identical over 7 bases. The V and J ends lost 3 bases and 7 bases, in that order; junction bases with no gene match: 2. In germline, CDR1 is LNHNV, CDR2 YYDKDF (reference sequence). The CDR3 is made up of 13 amino acids. The CDR3 region is CATSSTGVGELFF. CDR3 nucleotides: TGTGCCACCAGCAGCACAGGGGTCGGGGAGCTGTTTTTT.

This clonotype was counted ten times or more. V and J are TRBV25-1 and TRBJ1-4; D ambiguous. CDR3 length: 15 residues. The ends were cut back, 8 bases at V and 0 bases at J, with 13 bases in the middle. CDR1 MGHDK and CDR2 SYGVNS come from the germline V gene. CDR3 sequence (DNA): TGTGCCAGCTCCTTCAGGTCTACAACTAATGAAAAACTGTTTTTT. This gives the protein CASSFRSTTNEKLFF.

The V gene is TRBV7-6, the J gene TRBJ2-5; TRBD1 might be the D (6 bases). The CDR3 runs to 17 residues. Germline V gives CDR1 SGHVS, CDR2 FNYEAQ. Between the trimmed V and J ends, which lost 1 base and 4 bases, there was a span of 19 bases. Here the CDR3 reads CASSLESGTRRGETQYF. The DNA of the CDR3 is TGTGCCAGCAGCTTAGAATCCGGGACACGGCGCGGAGAGACCCAGTACTTC. The complete variable domain, with remaining parts taken from reference TRBV7-6 and TRBJ2-5, reads GAGVSQSPRYKVTKRGQDVALRCDPISGHVSLYWYRQALGQGPEFLTYFNYEAQQDKSGLPNDRFSAERPEGSISTLTIQRTEQRDSAMYRCASSLESGTRRGETQYFGPGTRLLVL.